Presented here are 4 T cell receptor beta chains from one specimen sequenced in a study of blood T cell repertoires in COVID-19. The protocol was immunoSEQ multiplex PCR, while the TCRdb copy is restricted to in-frame clones and leaves out a portion. The sample lists 200,000 to 300,000 clones; about 87% were seen once. Input material: peripheral blood. The source of these receptors is a human donor in a cohort sampled during active COVID-19.

V is TRBV3-1 (or the pseudogene TRBV3-2) and J is TRBJ2-1; the match to TRBD2 covers 11 bases. The CDR3 contains 15 residues. The V and J ends lost 4 bases and 7 bases, in that order; junction bases with no gene match: 6. The germline V gene encodes CDR1 LGHDT and CDR2 YNNKEL (reference sequence). As DNA, the CDR3 is TGTGCCAGCAGCCCGGGACTAGCGGAGGGGAATGAGCAGTTCTTC. It encodes CASSPGLAEGNEQFF.

The chain links TRBV11-2 to TRBJ2-1; a possible D gene is TRBD1 (6 bases). Between the trimmed V and J ends, which lost 1 base and 7 bases, there was a span of 14 bases. This CDR3 is built from 15 residues. CDR1 is SGHAT, CDR2 FQNNGV, per germline. The CDR3 sequence is CASSLGGGQGNEQFF. CDR3 nucleotide sequence: TGTGCCAGCAGCTTAGGAGGGGGTCAGGGGAATGAGCAGTTCTTC.

V is TRBV19 and J is TRBJ1-1; D may be TRBD1 (5 bases). CDR3 length equals 14 residues. V lost 4 bases and J lost 4, with 13 bases in between. CDR1 LNHDA and CDR2 SQIVND come from the germline V gene (reference sequence). The CDR3, as DNA: TGTGCCAGTAGTACATACAGGTCCAGCACTGAAGCTTTCTTT. Amino acids: CASSTYRSSTEAFF.

The chain combines TRBV2 with TRBJ2-7; TRBD2 is a possible D gene (6 bases). The germline V and J ends were trimmed by 4 bases and 5 bases, with 12 bases remaining between them. The germline V gene encodes CDR1 SNHLY and CDR2 FYNNEI. The CDR3 loop spans 13 amino acids. The CDR3 DNA sequence: TGTGCCAGCAGTGCGGTAGGGGAGGACGAGCAGTACTTC. Translating it yields CASSAVGEDEQYF.